This T cell receptor (beta chain) was identified in a study of OX40 agonist ivuxolimab in advanced cancers. Study-level background: Antecedent anti-PD-1, anti-PD-L1 or anti-CTLA-4 therapy was permissible, with under 50% having received some.

V shed 6 bases and J shed 3 bases, with 18 bases lying between them. Germline CDR1 is WNHNN and CDR2 is SYGVQD (reference sequence). The CDR3 loop spans 15 amino acids. Measured with immunoSEQ multiplex PCR; TCRdb has only the in-frame clones, and not every one. Of about 98,000 clones in the sample, roughly nine tenths were seen once. The V call is TRBV10-1, the J call TRBJ2-7, with D perhaps being TRBD1 or TRBD2 (6 bases each). The sequence came from an adult with an advanced solid tumor such as melanoma, head and neck, liver or kidney cancer. This sample comprised CD4+ or CD8+ T cells sorted from blood, obtained in a trial of the OX40 agonist ivuxolimab. CDR3 amino acids: CASREPGGVLYEQYF. In DNA, the CDR3 is TGCGCCAGCAGGGAGCCCGGGGGCGTACTCTACGAGCAGTACTTC.